This is a list of T cell receptor beta chains from one sample in a study of T cells in Graves' hyperthyroidism and ophthalmopathy. TCRdb called the multiplex PCR reads again in MiXCR, with one record for every CDR3 protein. The table records a few hundred thousand distinct CDR3 sequences, around 17% of them present only once. Sequences were obtained from blood. These receptors originate from a man aged 40-50 years with Graves' hyperthyroidism. CDR3s include the opening cysteine and the closing phenylalanine or tryptophan. A D gene is named only where the DNA matches it firmly. Part of the rows lack a size; the others show once, few, many or a class for expanded clones.

J	V	size	D	DNA	CDR3
TRBJ2-3	TRBV7-2	many	TRBD2	TGTGCCAGCAGCACGGGACTAGCATCATCGGCAGATACGCAGTATTTT	CASSTGLASSADTQYF
TRBJ1-3	TRBV5-1	.	.	TGCGCCAGCAGCGCGGGGGCGGCTGGAAACACCATATATTTT	CASSAGAAGNTIYF
TRBJ2-2	TRBV6-1	many	TRBD2	TGTGCCAGCGAACATCAGCGGGGGTATGGGGAGCTGTTTTTT	CASEHQRGYGELFF
TRBJ2-5	TRBV5-1	many	TRBD2	TGCGCCAGCAGCTTCAGCGGGGGTAGGGGAGAGACCCAGTACTTC	CASSFSGGRGETQYF
TRBJ1-4	TRBV25-1	.	TRBD1	TGTGCCAGCAGTGAACCGGACAGGGAGAAACTGTTTTTT	CASSEPDREKLFF
TRBJ2-2	TRBV30	.	.	TGTGCCTGGAGCCCCGGCACCGGGGAGCTGTTTTTT	CAWSPGTGELFF
TRBJ1-2	TRBV13	few	TRBD1	TGTGCCAGCAGCTTAGGACGACAGGGGCAGGGTGGCTACACCTTC	CASSLGRQGQGGYTF
TRBJ2-1	TRBV5-8	many	.	TGTGCCAGCAGCTTGGATAGAAACAATGAGCAGTTCTTC	CASSLDRNNEQFF
TRBJ1-1	TRBV30	many	TRBD1	TGTGCCTGGAGTTTAACTAGGGGGCGAAGGGACACTGAAGCTTTCTTT	CAWSLTRGRRDTEAFF
TRBJ1-2	TRBV5-6	few	.	TGTGCCAGCAGCCCGGGACTGTCGGGCTATGGCTACACCTTC	CASSPGLSGYGYTF
TRBJ1-3	TRBV5-5	.	.	TGTGCCAGCACCCAGGAAGGAAACACCATATATTTT	CASTQEGNTIYF
TRBJ1-4	TRBV12-3/TRBV12-4	.	.	TGTGCCAGCAGGGATTCGGGGAATGAAAAACTGTTTTTT	CASRDSGNEKLFF
TRBJ2-6	TRBV7-3	many	TRBD1	TGTGCCAGCAGCTCCGGGACAGCTAGCTCTGGGGCCAACGTCCTGACTTTC	CASSSGTASSGANVLTF
TRBJ2-7	TRBV30	many	.	TGTGCCTGGACCAAGCCCGGGGGGCGTCGTTTGGAGCAGTACTTC	CAWTKPGGRRLEQYF
TRBJ1-6	TRBV20-1	many	TRBD1	TGCAGTGCGGGAGATCAGGGGGATCACAATAATTCACCCCTCCACTTT	CSAGDQGDHNNSPLHF